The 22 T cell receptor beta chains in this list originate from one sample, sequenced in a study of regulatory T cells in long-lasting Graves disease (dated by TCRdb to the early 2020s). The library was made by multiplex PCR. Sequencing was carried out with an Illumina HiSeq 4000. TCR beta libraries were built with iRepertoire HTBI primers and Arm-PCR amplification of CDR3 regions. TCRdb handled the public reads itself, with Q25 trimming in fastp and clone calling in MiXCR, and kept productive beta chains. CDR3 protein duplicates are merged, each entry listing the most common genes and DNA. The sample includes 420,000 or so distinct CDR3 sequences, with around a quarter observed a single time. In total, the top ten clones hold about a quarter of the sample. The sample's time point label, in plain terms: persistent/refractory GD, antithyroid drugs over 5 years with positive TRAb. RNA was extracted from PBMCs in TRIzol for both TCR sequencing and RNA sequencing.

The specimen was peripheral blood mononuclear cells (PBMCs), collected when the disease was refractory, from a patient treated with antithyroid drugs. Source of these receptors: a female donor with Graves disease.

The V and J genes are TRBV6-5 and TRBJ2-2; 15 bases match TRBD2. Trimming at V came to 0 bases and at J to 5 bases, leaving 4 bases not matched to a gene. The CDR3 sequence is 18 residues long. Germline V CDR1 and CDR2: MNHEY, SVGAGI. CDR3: CASSYSPGTSGRTGELFF. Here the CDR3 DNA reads TGTGCCAGCAGTTACTCGCCCGGGACTAGCGGGAGGACCGGGGAGCTGTTTTTT.

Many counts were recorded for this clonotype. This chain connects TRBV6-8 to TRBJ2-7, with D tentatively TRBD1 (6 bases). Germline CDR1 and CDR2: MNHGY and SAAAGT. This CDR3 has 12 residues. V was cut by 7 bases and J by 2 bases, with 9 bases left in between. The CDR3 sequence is CASKAGAYEQYF. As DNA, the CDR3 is TGTGCCAGCAAGGCAGGGGCCTACGAGCAGTACTTC.

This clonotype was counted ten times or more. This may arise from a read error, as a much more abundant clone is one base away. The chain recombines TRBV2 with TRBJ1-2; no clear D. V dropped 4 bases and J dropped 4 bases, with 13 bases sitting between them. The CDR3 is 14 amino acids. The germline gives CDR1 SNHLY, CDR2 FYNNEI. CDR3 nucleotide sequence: TGTGCCAGCAGTGCCCGATGGGATGCCTATGGCTACACCTTC. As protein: CASSARWDAYGYTF. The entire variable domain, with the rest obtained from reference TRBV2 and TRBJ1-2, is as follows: EPEVTQTPSHQVTQMGQEVILRCVPISNHLYFYWYRQILGQKVEFLVSFYNNEISEKSEIFDDQFSVERPDGSNFTLKIRSTKLEDSAMYFCASSARWDAYGYTFGSGTRLTVV.

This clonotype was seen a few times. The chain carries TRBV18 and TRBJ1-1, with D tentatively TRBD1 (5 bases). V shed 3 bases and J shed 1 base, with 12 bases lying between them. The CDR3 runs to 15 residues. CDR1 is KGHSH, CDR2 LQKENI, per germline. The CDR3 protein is CASSPPGRSNTEAFF. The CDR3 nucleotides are TGTGCCAGCTCACCTCCGGGACGTTCGAACACTGAAGCTTTCTTT. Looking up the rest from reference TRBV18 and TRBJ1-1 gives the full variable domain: NAGVMQNPRHLVRRRGQEARLRCSPMKGHSHVYWYRQLPEEGLKFMVYLQKENIIDESGMPKERFSAEFPKEGPSILRIQQVVRGDSAAYFCASSPPGRSNTEAFFGQGTRLTVV.

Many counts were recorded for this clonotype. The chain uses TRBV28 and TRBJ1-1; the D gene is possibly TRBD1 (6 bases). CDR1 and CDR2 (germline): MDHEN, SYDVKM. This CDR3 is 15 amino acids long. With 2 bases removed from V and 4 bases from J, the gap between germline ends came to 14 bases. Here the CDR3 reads CASSLPRGLSTEAFF. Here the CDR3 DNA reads TGTGCCAGCAGTTTACCTCGGGGGCTGAGCACTGAAGCTTTCTTT.

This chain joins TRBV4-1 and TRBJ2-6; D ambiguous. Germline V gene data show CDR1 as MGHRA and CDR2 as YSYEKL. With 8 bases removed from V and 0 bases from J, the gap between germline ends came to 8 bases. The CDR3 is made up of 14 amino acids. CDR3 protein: CASSALSGANVLTF. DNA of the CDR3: TGCGCCAGCTCAGCTCTCTCTGGGGCCAACGTCCTGACTTTC.

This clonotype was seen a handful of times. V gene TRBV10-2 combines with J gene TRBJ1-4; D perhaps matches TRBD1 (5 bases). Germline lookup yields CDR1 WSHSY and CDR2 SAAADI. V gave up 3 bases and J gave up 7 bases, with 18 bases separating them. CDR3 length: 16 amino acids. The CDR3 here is CASSESGGLGGEKLFF. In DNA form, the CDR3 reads TGCGCCAGCAGTGAATCTGGCGGACTCGGGGGTGAAAAACTGTTTTTT.

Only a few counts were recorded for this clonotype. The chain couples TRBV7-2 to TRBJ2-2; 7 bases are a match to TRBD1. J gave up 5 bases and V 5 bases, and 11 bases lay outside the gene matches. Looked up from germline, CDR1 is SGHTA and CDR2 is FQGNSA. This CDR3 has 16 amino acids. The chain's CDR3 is CASSHGTRGPTGELFF. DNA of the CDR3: TGTGCCAGCAGCCACGGGACGAGGGGGCCTACCGGGGAGCTGTTTTTT.

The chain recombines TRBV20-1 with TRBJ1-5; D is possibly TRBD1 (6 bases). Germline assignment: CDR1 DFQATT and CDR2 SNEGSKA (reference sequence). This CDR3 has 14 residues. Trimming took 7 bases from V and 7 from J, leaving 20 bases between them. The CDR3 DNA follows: TGCAGTGTTGATCTGGGGGGGGCAAGCCAGCCCCAGCATTTT. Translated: CSVDLGGASQPQHF.

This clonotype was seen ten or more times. The CDR3 protein is CASSATLKRGNQPQHF. CDR3 DNA: TGTGCCAGCAGTGCGACCCTTAAACGAGGCAATCAGCCCCAGCATTTT. The rearrangement links TRBV28 to TRBJ1-5; D not certain. The CDR3 runs 16 residues. Per the germline V gene, CDR1 is MDHEN and CDR2 is SYDVKM. The V and J ends lost 5 bases and 2 bases respectively, with 16 bases between them.

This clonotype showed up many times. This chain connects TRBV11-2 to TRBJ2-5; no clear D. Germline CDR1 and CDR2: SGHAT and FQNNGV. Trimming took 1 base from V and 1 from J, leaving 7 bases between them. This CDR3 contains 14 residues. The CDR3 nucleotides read TGTGCCAGCAGCTTAGGGCAGAGCCAAGAGACCCAGTACTTC. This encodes CASSLGQSQETQYF. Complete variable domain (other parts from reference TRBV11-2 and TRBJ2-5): EAGVAQSPRYKIIEKRQSVAFWCNPISGHATLYWYQQILGQGPKLLIQFQNNGVVDDSQLPKDRFSAERLKGVDSTLKIQPAKLEDSAVYLCASSLGQSQETQYFGPGTRLLVL.

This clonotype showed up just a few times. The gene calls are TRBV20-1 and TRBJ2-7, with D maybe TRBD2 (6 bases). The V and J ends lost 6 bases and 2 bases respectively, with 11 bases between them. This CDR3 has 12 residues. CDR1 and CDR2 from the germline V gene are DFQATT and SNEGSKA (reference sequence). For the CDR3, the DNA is TGCAGTGCAAGGGACTTGACCTACGAGCAGTACTTC. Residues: CSARDLTYEQYF.

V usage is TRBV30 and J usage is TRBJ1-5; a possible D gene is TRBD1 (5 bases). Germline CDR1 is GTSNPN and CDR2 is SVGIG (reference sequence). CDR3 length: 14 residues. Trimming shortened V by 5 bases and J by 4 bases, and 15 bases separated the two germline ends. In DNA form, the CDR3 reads TGTGCCTGGGGGACTCAGAGTGTGAATCAGCCCCAGCATTTT. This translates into CAWGTQSVNQPQHF.

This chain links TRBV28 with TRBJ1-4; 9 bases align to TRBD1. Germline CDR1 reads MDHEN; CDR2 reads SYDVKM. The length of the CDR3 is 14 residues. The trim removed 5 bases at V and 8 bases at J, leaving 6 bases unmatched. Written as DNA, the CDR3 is TGTGCCAGCAGTCAACAGGGGGCCGAAGAAAAACTGTTTTTT. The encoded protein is CASSQQGAEEKLFF.

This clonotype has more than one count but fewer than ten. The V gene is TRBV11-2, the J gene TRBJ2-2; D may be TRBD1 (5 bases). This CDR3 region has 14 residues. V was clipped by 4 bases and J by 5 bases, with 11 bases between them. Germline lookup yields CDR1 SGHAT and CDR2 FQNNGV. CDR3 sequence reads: CASSSIPGTGELFF. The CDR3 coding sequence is TGTGCCAGCAGCTCGATCCCAGGGACCGGGGAGCTGTTTTTT.

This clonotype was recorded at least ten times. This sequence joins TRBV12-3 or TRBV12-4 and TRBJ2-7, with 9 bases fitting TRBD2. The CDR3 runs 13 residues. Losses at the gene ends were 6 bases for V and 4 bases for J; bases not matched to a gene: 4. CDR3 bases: TGTGCCAGCAGCCGACTAGCGGCGTACGAGCAGTACTTC. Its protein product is CASSRLAAYEQYF.

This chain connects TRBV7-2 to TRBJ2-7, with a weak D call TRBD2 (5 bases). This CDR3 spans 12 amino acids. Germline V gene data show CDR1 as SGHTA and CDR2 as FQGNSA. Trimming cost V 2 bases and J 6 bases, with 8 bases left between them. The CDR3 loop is CASSLTLAEQYF. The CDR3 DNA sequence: TGTGCCAGCAGCTTAACGCTAGCCGAGCAGTACTTC.

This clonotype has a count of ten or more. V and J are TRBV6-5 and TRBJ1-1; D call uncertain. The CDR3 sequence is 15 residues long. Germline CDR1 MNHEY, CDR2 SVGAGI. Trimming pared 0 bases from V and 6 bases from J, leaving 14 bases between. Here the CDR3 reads CASSYSEQTLPEAFF. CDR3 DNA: TGTGCCAGCAGTTACTCGGAACAGACCCTCCCTGAAGCTTTCTTT.

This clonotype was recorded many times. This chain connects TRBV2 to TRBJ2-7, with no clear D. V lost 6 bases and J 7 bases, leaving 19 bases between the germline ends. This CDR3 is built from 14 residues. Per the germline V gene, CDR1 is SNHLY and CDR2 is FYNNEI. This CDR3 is CASSLSWAITEQYF. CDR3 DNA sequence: TGTGCCAGCAGCCTGTCCTGGGCGATAACGGAGCAGTACTTC.

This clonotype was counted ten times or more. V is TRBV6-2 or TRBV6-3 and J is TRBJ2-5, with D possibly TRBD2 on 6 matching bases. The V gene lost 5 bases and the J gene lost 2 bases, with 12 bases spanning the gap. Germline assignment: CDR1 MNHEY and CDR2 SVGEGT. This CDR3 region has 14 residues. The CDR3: CASSTQGGQETQYF. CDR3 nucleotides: TGTGCCAGCAGTACCCAGGGAGGACAAGAGACCCAGTACTTC.

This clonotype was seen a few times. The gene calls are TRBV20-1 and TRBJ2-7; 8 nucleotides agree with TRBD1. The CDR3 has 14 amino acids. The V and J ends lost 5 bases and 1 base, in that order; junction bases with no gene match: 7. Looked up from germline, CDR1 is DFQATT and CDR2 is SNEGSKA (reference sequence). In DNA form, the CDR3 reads TGCAGTGCTTCCCGGACAGGGAAGTCCTACGAGCAGTACTTC. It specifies CSASRTGKSYEQYF.

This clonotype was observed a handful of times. The DNA for the CDR3 is TGCAGCGTCGATCCGGGCAGGGGGAGAGGTGGCTACACCTTC. Encoded protein: CSVDPGRGRGGYTF. This rearrangement joins TRBV29-1 to TRBJ1-2, with TRBD1 matching 7 bases. The CDR3 length is 14 residues. CDR1 is SQVTM and CDR2 is ANQGSEA in the germline V gene. Unmatched junction bases numbered 14, after V lost 6 bases and J lost 7 bases.